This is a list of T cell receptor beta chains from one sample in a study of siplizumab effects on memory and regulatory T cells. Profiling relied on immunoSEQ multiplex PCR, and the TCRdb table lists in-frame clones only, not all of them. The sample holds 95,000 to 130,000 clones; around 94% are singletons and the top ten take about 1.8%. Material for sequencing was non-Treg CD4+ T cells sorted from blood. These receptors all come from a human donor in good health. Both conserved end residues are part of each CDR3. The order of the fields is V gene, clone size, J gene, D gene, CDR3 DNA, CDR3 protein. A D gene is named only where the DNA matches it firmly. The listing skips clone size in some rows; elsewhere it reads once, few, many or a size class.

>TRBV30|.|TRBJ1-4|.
TGTGCCTGGAGTGGAGGGTTGCGAGAAAAACTGTTTTTT
CAWSGGLREKLFF
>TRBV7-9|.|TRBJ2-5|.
TGTGCCAGCAGCCGCGGGACAGCTCAAGAGACCCAGTACTTC
CASSRGTAQETQYF
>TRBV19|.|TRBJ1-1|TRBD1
TGTGCCAGTAGTAGGACAGGACGTGAAGCTTTCTTT
CASSRTGREAFF
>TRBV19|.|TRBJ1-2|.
TGTGCCAGTACCCGACTCGGGGGGCGAGGCTATGGCTACACCTTC
CASTRLGGRGYGYTF
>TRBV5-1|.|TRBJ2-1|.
TGCGCCAGCATTGGAGGGATTGGGGACAATGAGCAGTTCTTC
CASIGGIGDNEQFF
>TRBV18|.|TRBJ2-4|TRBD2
TGTGCCAGCTCAGCCCGGGGGGTACAAAACATTCAGTACTTC
CASSARGVQNIQYF
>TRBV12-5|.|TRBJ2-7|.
TGTGCTAGTGGTTTGGTAAGCTTGGGACCCAAGACCTACGAGCAGTACTTC
CASGLVSLGPKTYEQYF
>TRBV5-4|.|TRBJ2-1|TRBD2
TGTGCCAGCAGCTTGGAGGGCGGGGGGGCTACAGATGAGCAGTTCTTC
CASSLEGGGATDEQFF
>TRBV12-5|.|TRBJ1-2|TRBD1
TGTGCTAGTGGTACCGGACAGGGAACCGGCTACACCTTC
CASGTGQGTGYTF
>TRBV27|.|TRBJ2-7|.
TGTGCCAGCAAGAGAGGAGGGACCTACGAGCAGTACTTC
CASKRGGTYEQYF
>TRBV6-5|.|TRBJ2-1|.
TGTGCCAGCAGTTACCTTAATAAGCAGTTCTTC
CASSYLNKQFF
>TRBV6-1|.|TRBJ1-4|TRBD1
TGTGCCAGCAGTAAGACAGGGGCGGGAGAAAAACTGTTTTTT
CASSKTGAGEKLFF
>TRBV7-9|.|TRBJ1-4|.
TGTGCCAGCAGCTTAAGACAACAGAATGAAAAACTGTTTTTT
CASSLRQQNEKLFF
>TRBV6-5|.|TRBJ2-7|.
TGTGCCAGCGCAAGGAGGGGCTACGAGCAGTACTTC
CASARRGYEQYF
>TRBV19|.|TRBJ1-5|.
TGTGCCAGTAGTACAGGGGTGGACTATCAGCCCCAGCATTTT
CASSTGVDYQPQHF
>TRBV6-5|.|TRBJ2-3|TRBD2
TGTGCCAGCAGTTACTCGTTGCGGGGGAACACAGATACGCAGTATTTT
CASSYSLRGNTDTQYF
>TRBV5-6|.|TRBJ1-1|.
TGTGCCAGCACCAATCCCGGGACAGAAGCTTTCTTT
CASTNPGTEAFF
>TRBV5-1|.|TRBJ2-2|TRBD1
TGCGCCAGCAGCGCCTACAGGGGGGACACCGGGGAGCTGTTTTTT
CASSAYRGDTGELFF
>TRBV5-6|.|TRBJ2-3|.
TGTGCCAGCAGCTATGACACCTCAGATACGCAGTATTTT
CASSYDTSDTQYF
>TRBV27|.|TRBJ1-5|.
TGTGCCAGCAGTTTATGGGCAGAGTATAGCAATCAGCCCCAGCATTTT
CASSLWAEYSNQPQHF
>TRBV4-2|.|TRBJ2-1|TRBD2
TGTGCCAGCAGCCAAGAGGGGAGGGACCAACATGAGCAGTTCTTC
CASSQEGRDQHEQFF
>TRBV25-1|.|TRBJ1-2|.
TGTGCCAGCAGTGAATGGGGATGGGGCTACACCTTC
CASSEWGWGYTF
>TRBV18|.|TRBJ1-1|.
TGTGCCAGCTCACCCCCGGAGGGGCTGAACACTGAAGCTTTCTTT
CASSPPEGLNTEAFF
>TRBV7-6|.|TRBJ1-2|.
TGTGCCAGCAGCCCAGTCGTGCTTAACTATGGCTACACCTTC
CASSPVVLNYGYTF
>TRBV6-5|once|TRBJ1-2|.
TGTGCCAGCAGTTACGGGACAAAAAGGAGCTATGGCTACACCTTC
CASSYGTKRSYGYTF
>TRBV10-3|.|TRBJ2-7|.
TGTGCCATCTCGGGTTGGTTCCCCAGCTCCTACGAGCAGTACTTC
CAISGWFPSSYEQYF
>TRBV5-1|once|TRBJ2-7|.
TGCGCCAGCAGCTTGGCCCCCAGAATCGGCCACGAGCAGTACTTC
CASSLAPRIGHEQYF
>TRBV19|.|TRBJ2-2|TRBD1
TGTGCCACGCGGAGGACAGGGGGTACCGGGGAGCTGTTTTTT
CATRRTGGTGELFF
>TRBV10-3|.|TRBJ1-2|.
TGTGCCATCAGTGGCCGGACAGAGCCCTATGGCTACACCTTC
CAISGRTEPYGYTF
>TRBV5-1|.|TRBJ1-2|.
TGCGCCAGCAGCTTGGACAGTAACTATGGCTACACCTTC
CASSLDSNYGYTF
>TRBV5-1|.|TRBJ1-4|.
TGCGCCAGCAGCTTGAATCCTTCAACTAATGAAAAACTGTTTTTT
CASSLNPSTNEKLFF
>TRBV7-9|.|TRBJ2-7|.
TGTGCCAGCAGCTCCGACGGGGCAGGCGAGCAGTACTTC
CASSSDGAGEQYF
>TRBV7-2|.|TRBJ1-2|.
TGTGCCAGCAGCTTAGGTCCAATCGGCTACACCTTC
CASSLGPIGYTF
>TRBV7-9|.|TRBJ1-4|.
TGTGCCAGCAGCATACAGGAAAAACTGTTTTTT
CASSIQEKLFF
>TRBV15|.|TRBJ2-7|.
TGTGCCACCAGCAGAGATATTGTTGTCGAGCAGTACTTC
CATSRDIVVEQYF
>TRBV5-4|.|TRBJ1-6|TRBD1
TGTGCCAGCAGCGGGGGACAGGAGGCCTATAATTCACCCCTCCACTTT
CASSGGQEAYNSPLHF
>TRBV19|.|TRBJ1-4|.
TGTGCCAGTAGTTCCGCCAGAAGGGAAAAACTGTTTTTT
CASSSARREKLFF
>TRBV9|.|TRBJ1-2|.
TGTGCCAGCAGCGTAGAAACAGGCGGCTATGGCTACACCTTC
CASSVETGGYGYTF
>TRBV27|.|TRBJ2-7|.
TGTGCCAGCAGTATTAATAACGGAGCTTCCGAGCAGTACTTC
CASSINNGASEQYF
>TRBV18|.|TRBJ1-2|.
TGTGCCAACTCAACCGGGCTACTTACGTATGGCTACACCTTC
CANSTGLLTYGYTF
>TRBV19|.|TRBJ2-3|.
TGTGCCAGTAGCAGCGACAATTCGGATACGCAGTATTTT
CASSSDNSDTQYF
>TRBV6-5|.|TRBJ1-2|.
TGTGCCAGCAGTTTAACCCAGTCCTATGGCTACACCTTC
CASSLTQSYGYTF
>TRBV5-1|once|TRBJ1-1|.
TGCGCCAGCAGCTCGCAGGGTGCCACTGAAGCTTTCTTT
CASSSQGATEAFF